This TCR beta chain was identified during a study of control samples from healthy donors and cancer patients. Generated by immunoSEQ multiplex PCR, the TCRdb table keeps only in-frame clones and is missing some. The sample has hundreds of thousands of clones, roughly 90% seen once. The CDR3 consists of 16 residues. The germline gives CDR1 WNHNN, CDR2 SYGVQD (reference sequence). J lost 1 base, V lost 2 bases, and 5 bases had no gene match. This clone was counted between two and nine times. Sequencing was done on a sample of PBMCs. The receptor's source is a man in his forties or fifties with head and neck cancer. V usage is TRBV10-1 and J usage is TRBJ2-5; 9 positions match TRBD2. The CDR3 protein is CASSEGLAGSQETQYF. Here the CDR3 DNA reads TGCGCCAGCAGTGAGGGGCTAGCGGGGTCCCAAGAGACCCAGTACTTC.